The 29 T cell receptor beta chains below were found in one sample sequenced in a study of blood T cell repertoires in COVID-19. Only in-frame clones appear in the TCRdb table, and some are missing; sequencing was by immunoSEQ multiplex PCR. This sample has roughly 250,000 clones; roughly 84% occur once, and the top ten carry approximately 9%. Sample: peripheral blood. The receptors come from a human donor in a cohort sampled during active COVID-19.

The chain combines TRBV6-5 with TRBJ2-5; 8 bases match TRBD2. CDR3 size: 16 residues. Germline CDR1 and CDR2: MNHEY and SVGAGI. V trimming: 0 bases; J trimming: 2 bases; junction bases outside the gene matches: 5. The DNA of the CDR3 is TGTGCCAGCAGTTACTCGGGGTCTAGCGGGCAAGAGACCCAGTACTTC. Translated, it gives CASSYSGSSGQETQYF.

The chain is built from TRBV6-5 and TRBJ2-5; 9 bases agree with TRBD2. The CDR3 sequence is 15 residues long. V shed 7 bases, J shed 2 bases, and the junction held 8 bases outside the gene matches. Germline V gene data show CDR1 as MNHEY and CDR2 as SVGAGI. For the CDR3, the DNA is TGTGCCAGCACAAGAAGCGGGGGGCCTCAAGAGACCCAGTACTTC. It is translated as CASTRSGGPQETQYF.

This clone was seen only once. The V and J genes are TRBV6-5 and TRBJ2-7; 7 positions agree with TRBD2. Germline-derived CDR1 and CDR2 are MNHEY and SVGAGI. The V gene end was trimmed by 2 bases and the J gene end by 0 bases; junction bases not matched to a gene: 7. The CDR3 length is 16 residues. CDR3 sequence (DNA): TGTGCCAGCAGTTACGGGCCGGGGGGACTCTCCTACGAGCAGTACTTC. It translates to CASSYGPGGLSYEQYF.

The CDR3 sequence is CATSRDPLIGSYEQYF. CDR3 nucleotides: TGTGCCACCAGCAGAGATCCGTTGATCGGCTCCTACGAGCAGTACTTC. This chain joins TRBV15 and TRBJ2-7, with D uncertain. The CDR3 covers 16 residues. Germline-derived CDR1 and CDR2 are LNHNV and YYDKDF (reference sequence). V dropped 0 bases and J dropped 0 bases, with 12 bases sitting between them. Full variable domain (rest looked up from reference TRBV15 and TRBJ2-7): DAMVIQNPRYQVTQFGKPVTLSCSQTLNHNVMYWYQQKSSQAPKLLFHYYDKDFNNEADTPDNFQSRRPNTSFCFLDIRSPGLGDTAMYLCATSRDPLIGSYEQYFGPGTRLTVT.

The chain couples TRBV4-2 to TRBJ2-3; D call uncertain. This CDR3 contains 17 residues. Germline V gene sequence: CDR1 LGHNA, CDR2 YNFKEQ. Deletions cut 0 bases from V and 1 base from J, with 14 bases between. As DNA, the CDR3 is TGTGCCAGCAGCCAAGATGGCGATGGCGGTCGCACAGATACGCAGTATTTT. It encodes CASSQDGDGGRTDTQYF.

V is TRBV7-2 and J is TRBJ1-4; 10 bases align to TRBD1. Germline V gene data show CDR1 as SGHTA and CDR2 as FQGNSA. The CDR3 covers 17 residues. V dropped 6 bases and J dropped 6; count of bases not matched to a gene: 13. The DNA for the CDR3 is TGTGCCAGCAGGGAAGACAGGGGGCTGGGGTTATATGAAAAACTGTTTTTT. Translation gives CASREDRGLGLYEKLFF. Together with reference TRBV7-2 and TRBJ1-4, the CDR3 gives the full variable domain: GAGVSQSPSNKVTEKGKDVELRCDPISGHTALYWYRQSLGQGLEFLIYFQGNSAPDKSGLPSDRFSAERTGGSVSTLTIQRTQQEDSAVYLCASREDRGLGLYEKLFFGSGTQLSVL.

The chain uses TRBV4-3 and TRBJ2-6; 7 bases match TRBD2. Germline V CDR1 and CDR2: LGHNA, YSLEER. The CDR3 loop spans 20 amino acids. The V segment lost 0 bases and the J segment 0 bases; nucleotides outside the gene matches: 11. The CDR3 spells CASSQDGVGGVLSGANVLTF. In DNA form, the CDR3 reads TGCGCCAGCAGCCAAGATGGAGTGGGAGGGGTCCTCTCTGGGGCCAACGTCCTGACTTTC.

This rearrangement joins TRBV4-2 to TRBJ1-1; TRBD1 is a possible D gene (5 bases). The germline V gene has CDR1 LGHNA and CDR2 YNFKEQ. Trimming shortened V by 0 bases and J by 12 bases, and 14 bases separated the two germline ends. CDR3 size: 13 residues. CDR3 residues: CASSQDRDSGTFF. CDR3 sequence (DNA): TGTGCCAGCAGCCAAGATCGTGACAGTGGGACTTTCTTT.

This chain connects TRBV5-1 to TRBJ1-2; 10 bases are shared with TRBD1. The CDR3 runs to 15 residues. Germline CDR1 reads SGHRS; CDR2 reads YFSETQ. The junction had 8 bases not matched to a gene; V was cut back by 2 bases and J by 7 bases. CDR3 amino acids: CASSFLGQGPVGYTF. CDR3 sequence (DNA): TGCGCCAGCAGCTTCTTGGGACAGGGGCCTGTTGGCTACACCTTC. The complete variable domain, with remaining parts taken from reference TRBV5-1 and TRBJ1-2, reads KAGVTQTPRYLIKTRGQQVTLSCSPISGHRSVSWYQQTPGQGLQFLFEYFSETQRNKGNFPGRFSGRQFSNSRSEMNVSTLELGDSALYLCASSFLGQGPVGYTFGSGTRLTVV.

The chain links TRBV28 to TRBJ1-5; tentative D call: TRBD1 (6 bases). Trimming stripped 7 bases from V and 6 bases from J, with 10 bases between. CDR1 is MDHEN and CDR2 is SYDVKM in the germline V gene. CDR3 length equals 12 residues. CDR3 nucleotide sequence: TGTGCCAGCAATGGGGGCAGTCAGCCCCAGCATTTT. Translating gives CASNGGSQPQHF.

V and J are TRBV7-2 and TRBJ1-1, with 7 bases identical to TRBD1. Trimming removed 5 bases from V and 4 bases from J; junction bases left unmatched: 13. This CDR3 is built from 16 residues. Per the germline V gene, CDR1 is SGHTA and CDR2 is FQGNSA. CDR3 sequence: CASSARTGRLGTEAFF. In nucleotides, the CDR3 is TGTGCCAGCAGCGCCCGGACAGGAAGGTTGGGCACTGAAGCTTTCTTT. Full variable domain (rest looked up from reference TRBV7-2 and TRBJ1-1): GAGVSQSPSNKVTEKGKDVELRCDPISGHTALYWYRQSLGQGLEFLIYFQGNSAPDKSGLPSDRFSAERTGGSVSTLTIQRTQQEDSAVYLCASSARTGRLGTEAFFGQGTRLTVV.

V gene TRBV7-2 combines with J gene TRBJ1-6, with a possible D match to TRBD1 (5 bases). V lost 5 bases, J lost 7 bases, and 18 bases lay in between. The CDR3 runs to 16 residues. Germline lookup yields CDR1 SGHTA and CDR2 FQGNSA. CDR3 protein: CASSQAGTRENSPLHF. CDR3 coding DNA: TGTGCCAGCAGCCAAGCCGGGACCCGGGAGAATTCACCCCTCCACTTT.

The chain uses TRBV19 and TRBJ1-6; possibly TRBD1 for D (5 bases). Germline V lookup: CDR1 LNHDA, CDR2 SQIVND (reference sequence). Trimming removed 2 bases at V and 6 bases at J, with 8 bases between. The CDR3 runs to 14 residues. CDR3 loop: CASSITGINSPLHF. The CDR3 nucleotides read TGTGCCAGTAGTATAACAGGAATTAATTCACCCCTCCACTTT. Using reference TRBV19 and TRBJ1-6 for the parts outside the CDR3, the full variable domain is DGGITQSPKYLFRKEGQNVTLSCEQNLNHDAMYWYRQDPGQGLRLIYYSQIVNDFQKGDIAEGYSVSREKKESFPLTVTSAQKNPTAFYLCASSITGINSPLHFGNGTRLTVT.

The chain carries TRBV7-2 and TRBJ2-5; D not certain. The CDR3 spans 15 residues. The V end was cut by 1 base, the J end by 3 bases, with 12 bases between. The V gene's germline CDR1 is SGHTA and CDR2 FQGNSA. CDR3 protein: CASSLVLLRKETQYF. In DNA form, the CDR3 reads TGTGCCAGCAGCTTAGTCCTGCTGCGTAAAGAGACCCAGTACTTC.

This sequence joins TRBV5-1 and TRBJ2-2, with TRBD2 matching 13 bases. The CDR3 sequence is 17 residues long. V lost 3 bases and J lost 4; bases outside the gene matches: 6. The germline CDR1 and CDR2 sequences are SGHRS and YFSETQ. The CDR3 region is CASSSGLAGFTTGELFF. In DNA, the CDR3 is TGCGCCAGCAGCTCGGGACTAGCGGGGTTCACCACCGGGGAGCTGTTTTTT.

The CDR3 sequence is CASSLTGSGANVLTF. The CDR3 region has the DNA TGTGCCAGCAGTTTAACGGGCTCTGGGGCCAACGTCCTGACTTTC. The chain has TRBV28 and TRBJ2-6, with D unclear. Germline CDR1 reads MDHEN; CDR2 reads SYDVKM. V lost 2 bases and J lost 0, with 5 bases in between. This CDR3 spans 15 amino acids.

Here the CDR3 reads CASSVIAGGDEQFF. The CDR3 DNA follows: TGCGCCAGCAGTGTGATAGCAGGAGGGGATGAGCAGTTCTTC. This sequence joins TRBV10-2 and TRBJ2-1; tentatively, D is TRBD2 (6 bases). CDR3 length equals 14 residues. With 4 bases removed from V and 8 bases from J, the gap between germline ends came to 15 bases. Per germline, CDR1 WSHSY and CDR2 SAAADI.

The rearrangement links TRBV7-9 to TRBJ1-5, with D hard to call. The germline V and J ends were trimmed by 5 bases and 5 bases, with 10 bases remaining between them. This CDR3 region has 13 residues. Germline V gene data show CDR1 as SEHNR and CDR2 as FQNEAQ (reference sequence). The CDR3 is CASSPSQDQPQHF. CDR3 nucleotides: TGTGCCAGCAGCCCGTCGCAGGATCAGCCCCAGCATTTT. The full variable domain, with the rest looked up from reference TRBV7-9 and TRBJ1-5, is DTGVSQNPRHKITKRGQNVTFRCDPISEHNRLYWYRQTLGQGPEFLTYFQNEAQLEKSRLLSDRFSAERPKGSFSTLEIQRTEQGDSAMYLCASSPSQDQPQHFGDGTRLSIL.

The chain has TRBV5-1 and TRBJ2-7, with a possible D match to TRBD2 (6 bases). This CDR3 spans 14 amino acids. Germline CDR1 and CDR2: SGHRS and YFSETQ. The germline V and J ends were trimmed by 4 bases and 6 bases, with 17 bases remaining between them. The DNA for the CDR3 is TGCGCCAGCAGCGTGGACTGGGGGGTAAGCGAGCAGTACTTC. It yields the protein CASSVDWGVSEQYF.

V usage is TRBV6-5 and J usage is TRBJ1-5; D not certain. V was trimmed by 4 bases and J by 3 bases, leaving 7 bases between them. The CDR3 runs to 13 residues. Germline V gives CDR1 MNHEY, CDR2 SVGAGI. The CDR3 region is CASSSRFNQPQHF. In nucleotides, the CDR3 is TGTGCCAGCAGTTCACGGTTCAATCAGCCCCAGCATTTT.

This chain links TRBV5-8 with TRBJ2-6; 9 bases map to TRBD1. J lost 1 base, V lost 0 bases, and 2 bases had no gene match. The CDR3 covers 17 residues. Looked up from germline, CDR1 is SGHTS and CDR2 is YDEGEE. The DNA for the CDR3 is TGTGCCAGCAGCTTGGTACAGGGGGCTTCTGGGGCCAACGTCCTGACTTTC. Translating it yields CASSLVQGASGANVLTF.

The V and J genes are TRBV5-1 and TRBJ1-1; possibly TRBD1 for D (5 bases). Germline CDR1 SGHRS, CDR2 YFSETQ. V shed 4 bases and J shed 5 bases, with 18 bases lying between them. The CDR3 covers 15 residues. The CDR3 loop reads CASSGGEAVSTEAFF. In nucleotides, the CDR3 is TGCGCCAGCAGCGGGGGGGAGGCAGTTTCGACTGAAGCTTTCTTT.

This clone showed up just a few times. V usage is TRBV6-6 and J usage is TRBJ1-2; 7 nucleotides line up with TRBD1. CDR3 length equals 14 residues. Trimming took 5 bases from V and 7 from J; bases not matched to a gene: 10. CDR1 is MNHNY and CDR2 is SVGAGI in the germline V gene (reference sequence). CDR3 bases: TGTGCCAGCAGTAAAAATACAGGGGAAAGTGGCTACACCTTC. Translation: CASSKNTGESGYTF.

There are a few counts of this clone. This chain uses TRBV5-1 with TRBJ2-3; D uncertain. Per the germline V gene, CDR1 is SGHRS and CDR2 is YFSETQ. The length of the CDR3 is 14 residues. Trimming removed 0 bases from V and 6 bases from J, with 11 bases in between. The CDR3 region is CASSLESYEDTQYF. The CDR3, as DNA: TGCGCCAGCAGCTTGGAGTCCTACGAGGATACGCAGTATTTT.

The V call is TRBV20-1, the J call TRBJ1-5; tentative D call: TRBD1 (5 bases). The V gene's germline CDR1 is DFQATT and CDR2 SNEGSKA (reference sequence). The CDR3 sequence is 14 residues long. The V end was cut by 3 bases, the J end by 5 bases, with 14 bases between. The DNA of the CDR3 is TGCAGTGCTAGTTTGGCAGGGAACGATCAGCCCCAGCATTTT. It translates to CSASLAGNDQPQHF.

The chain carries TRBV7-2 and TRBJ2-5, with 8 nucleotides matching TRBD2. The trim removed 2 bases at V and 4 bases at J, leaving 9 bases unmatched. CDR1 is SGHTA, CDR2 FQGNSA, per germline. The length of the CDR3 is 16 residues. CDR3 residues: CASSLFGGASGETQYF. For the CDR3, the DNA is TGTGCCAGCAGCTTATTCGGGGGGGCGTCTGGAGAGACCCAGTACTTC.

The V gene is TRBV7-8, the J gene TRBJ1-2; TRBD1 aligns across 8 bases. This CDR3 is built from 16 residues. V gave up 5 bases and J gave up 3 bases; unmatched junction bases: 11. Germline CDR1 and CDR2: SGHVS and FQNEAQ. The CDR3 here is CASSDPQGASYYGYTF. The CDR3 DNA reads as TGTGCCAGCAGCGACCCTCAGGGGGCGTCTTACTATGGCTACACCTTC.

The chain uses TRBV5-1 and TRBJ1-2, with TRBD1 matching over 7 bases. The CDR3 spans 14 residues. V gave up 4 bases and J gave up 4 bases; unmatched junction bases: 7. CDR1 is SGHRS and CDR2 is YFSETQ in the germline V gene. CDR3 amino acids: CASSPQQGSYGYTF. CDR3 in DNA: TGCGCCAGCAGCCCCCAACAGGGGAGCTATGGCTACACCTTC.

The J gene is TRBJ1-1, the V gene TRBV13, with 7 bases aligning to TRBD1. Germline CDR1 PRHDT, CDR2 FYEKMQ (reference sequence). V gave up 3 bases and J gave up 0 bases; unmatched junction bases: 4. This CDR3 region has 15 residues. The CDR3 bases are TGTGCCAGCAGCTTTTTCGGACAGGTGAACACTGAAGCTTTCTTT. This codes for CASSFFGQVNTEAFF.